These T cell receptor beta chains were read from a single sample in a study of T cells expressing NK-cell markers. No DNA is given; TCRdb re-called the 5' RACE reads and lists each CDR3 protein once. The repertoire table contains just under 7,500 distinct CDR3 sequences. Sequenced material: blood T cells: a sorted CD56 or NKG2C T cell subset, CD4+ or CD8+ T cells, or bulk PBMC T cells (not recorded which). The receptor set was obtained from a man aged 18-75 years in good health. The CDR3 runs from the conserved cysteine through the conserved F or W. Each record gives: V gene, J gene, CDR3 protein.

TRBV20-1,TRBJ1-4,CSARDPKGKLFF
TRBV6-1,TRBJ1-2,CASSPDYANYGYTF
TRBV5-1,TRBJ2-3,CASSTGIDSTDTQYF
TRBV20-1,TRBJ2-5,CSARTLYGGGQETQYF
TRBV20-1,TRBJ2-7,CSAREGQGLYEQYF
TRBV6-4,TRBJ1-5,CASSLDGNQPQHF
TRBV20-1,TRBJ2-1,CSAPQRGRASNEQFF
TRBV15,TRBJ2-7,CATSRDLEGAAWQYF
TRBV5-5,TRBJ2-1,CASSSPGQGAYNEQFF
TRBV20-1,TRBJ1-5,CSARVREGQPQHF
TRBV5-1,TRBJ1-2,CASSLQRQAGYGYTF
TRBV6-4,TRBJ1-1,CASSRTGEDTEAFF
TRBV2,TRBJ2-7,CASSENSYEQYF
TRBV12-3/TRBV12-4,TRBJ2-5,CASRGLAGPQYF
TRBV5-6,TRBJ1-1,CASQRYGQGTEAFF
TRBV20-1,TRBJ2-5,CSARDLAGGPSETQYF
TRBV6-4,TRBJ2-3,CASSDSLAGETDTQYF
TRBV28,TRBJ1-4,CASSLVGGRGEKLFF
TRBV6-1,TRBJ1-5,CASSEAAGYGNQPQHF
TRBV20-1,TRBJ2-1,CSVPDASYNEQFF
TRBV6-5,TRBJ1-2,CASSRGVYGYTF
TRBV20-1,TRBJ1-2,CSAIEGGARSYGYTF
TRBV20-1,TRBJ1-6,CSARTGTENSPLHF
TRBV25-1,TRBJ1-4,CASSEWRTGGGEKLFF
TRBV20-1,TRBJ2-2,CSARNTGAGDTGELFF
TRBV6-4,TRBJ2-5,CASSAGNQETQYF
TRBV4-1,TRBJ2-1,CASSQIAGSYNEQFF
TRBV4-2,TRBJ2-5,CASTFSGGNQETQYF
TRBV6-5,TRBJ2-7,CASSLEAGVGSYEQYF
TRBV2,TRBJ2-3,CASSATATDTQYF
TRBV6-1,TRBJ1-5,CASRASDREAQPQHF
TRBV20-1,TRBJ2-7,CSALVSYEQYF
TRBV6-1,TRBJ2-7,CASSEGQGGSDEQYF
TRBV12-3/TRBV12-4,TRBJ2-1,CASSQRNEQFF
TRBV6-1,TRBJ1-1,CASSEVGAPTEAFF
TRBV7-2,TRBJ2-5,CASSSRASGGRETQYF